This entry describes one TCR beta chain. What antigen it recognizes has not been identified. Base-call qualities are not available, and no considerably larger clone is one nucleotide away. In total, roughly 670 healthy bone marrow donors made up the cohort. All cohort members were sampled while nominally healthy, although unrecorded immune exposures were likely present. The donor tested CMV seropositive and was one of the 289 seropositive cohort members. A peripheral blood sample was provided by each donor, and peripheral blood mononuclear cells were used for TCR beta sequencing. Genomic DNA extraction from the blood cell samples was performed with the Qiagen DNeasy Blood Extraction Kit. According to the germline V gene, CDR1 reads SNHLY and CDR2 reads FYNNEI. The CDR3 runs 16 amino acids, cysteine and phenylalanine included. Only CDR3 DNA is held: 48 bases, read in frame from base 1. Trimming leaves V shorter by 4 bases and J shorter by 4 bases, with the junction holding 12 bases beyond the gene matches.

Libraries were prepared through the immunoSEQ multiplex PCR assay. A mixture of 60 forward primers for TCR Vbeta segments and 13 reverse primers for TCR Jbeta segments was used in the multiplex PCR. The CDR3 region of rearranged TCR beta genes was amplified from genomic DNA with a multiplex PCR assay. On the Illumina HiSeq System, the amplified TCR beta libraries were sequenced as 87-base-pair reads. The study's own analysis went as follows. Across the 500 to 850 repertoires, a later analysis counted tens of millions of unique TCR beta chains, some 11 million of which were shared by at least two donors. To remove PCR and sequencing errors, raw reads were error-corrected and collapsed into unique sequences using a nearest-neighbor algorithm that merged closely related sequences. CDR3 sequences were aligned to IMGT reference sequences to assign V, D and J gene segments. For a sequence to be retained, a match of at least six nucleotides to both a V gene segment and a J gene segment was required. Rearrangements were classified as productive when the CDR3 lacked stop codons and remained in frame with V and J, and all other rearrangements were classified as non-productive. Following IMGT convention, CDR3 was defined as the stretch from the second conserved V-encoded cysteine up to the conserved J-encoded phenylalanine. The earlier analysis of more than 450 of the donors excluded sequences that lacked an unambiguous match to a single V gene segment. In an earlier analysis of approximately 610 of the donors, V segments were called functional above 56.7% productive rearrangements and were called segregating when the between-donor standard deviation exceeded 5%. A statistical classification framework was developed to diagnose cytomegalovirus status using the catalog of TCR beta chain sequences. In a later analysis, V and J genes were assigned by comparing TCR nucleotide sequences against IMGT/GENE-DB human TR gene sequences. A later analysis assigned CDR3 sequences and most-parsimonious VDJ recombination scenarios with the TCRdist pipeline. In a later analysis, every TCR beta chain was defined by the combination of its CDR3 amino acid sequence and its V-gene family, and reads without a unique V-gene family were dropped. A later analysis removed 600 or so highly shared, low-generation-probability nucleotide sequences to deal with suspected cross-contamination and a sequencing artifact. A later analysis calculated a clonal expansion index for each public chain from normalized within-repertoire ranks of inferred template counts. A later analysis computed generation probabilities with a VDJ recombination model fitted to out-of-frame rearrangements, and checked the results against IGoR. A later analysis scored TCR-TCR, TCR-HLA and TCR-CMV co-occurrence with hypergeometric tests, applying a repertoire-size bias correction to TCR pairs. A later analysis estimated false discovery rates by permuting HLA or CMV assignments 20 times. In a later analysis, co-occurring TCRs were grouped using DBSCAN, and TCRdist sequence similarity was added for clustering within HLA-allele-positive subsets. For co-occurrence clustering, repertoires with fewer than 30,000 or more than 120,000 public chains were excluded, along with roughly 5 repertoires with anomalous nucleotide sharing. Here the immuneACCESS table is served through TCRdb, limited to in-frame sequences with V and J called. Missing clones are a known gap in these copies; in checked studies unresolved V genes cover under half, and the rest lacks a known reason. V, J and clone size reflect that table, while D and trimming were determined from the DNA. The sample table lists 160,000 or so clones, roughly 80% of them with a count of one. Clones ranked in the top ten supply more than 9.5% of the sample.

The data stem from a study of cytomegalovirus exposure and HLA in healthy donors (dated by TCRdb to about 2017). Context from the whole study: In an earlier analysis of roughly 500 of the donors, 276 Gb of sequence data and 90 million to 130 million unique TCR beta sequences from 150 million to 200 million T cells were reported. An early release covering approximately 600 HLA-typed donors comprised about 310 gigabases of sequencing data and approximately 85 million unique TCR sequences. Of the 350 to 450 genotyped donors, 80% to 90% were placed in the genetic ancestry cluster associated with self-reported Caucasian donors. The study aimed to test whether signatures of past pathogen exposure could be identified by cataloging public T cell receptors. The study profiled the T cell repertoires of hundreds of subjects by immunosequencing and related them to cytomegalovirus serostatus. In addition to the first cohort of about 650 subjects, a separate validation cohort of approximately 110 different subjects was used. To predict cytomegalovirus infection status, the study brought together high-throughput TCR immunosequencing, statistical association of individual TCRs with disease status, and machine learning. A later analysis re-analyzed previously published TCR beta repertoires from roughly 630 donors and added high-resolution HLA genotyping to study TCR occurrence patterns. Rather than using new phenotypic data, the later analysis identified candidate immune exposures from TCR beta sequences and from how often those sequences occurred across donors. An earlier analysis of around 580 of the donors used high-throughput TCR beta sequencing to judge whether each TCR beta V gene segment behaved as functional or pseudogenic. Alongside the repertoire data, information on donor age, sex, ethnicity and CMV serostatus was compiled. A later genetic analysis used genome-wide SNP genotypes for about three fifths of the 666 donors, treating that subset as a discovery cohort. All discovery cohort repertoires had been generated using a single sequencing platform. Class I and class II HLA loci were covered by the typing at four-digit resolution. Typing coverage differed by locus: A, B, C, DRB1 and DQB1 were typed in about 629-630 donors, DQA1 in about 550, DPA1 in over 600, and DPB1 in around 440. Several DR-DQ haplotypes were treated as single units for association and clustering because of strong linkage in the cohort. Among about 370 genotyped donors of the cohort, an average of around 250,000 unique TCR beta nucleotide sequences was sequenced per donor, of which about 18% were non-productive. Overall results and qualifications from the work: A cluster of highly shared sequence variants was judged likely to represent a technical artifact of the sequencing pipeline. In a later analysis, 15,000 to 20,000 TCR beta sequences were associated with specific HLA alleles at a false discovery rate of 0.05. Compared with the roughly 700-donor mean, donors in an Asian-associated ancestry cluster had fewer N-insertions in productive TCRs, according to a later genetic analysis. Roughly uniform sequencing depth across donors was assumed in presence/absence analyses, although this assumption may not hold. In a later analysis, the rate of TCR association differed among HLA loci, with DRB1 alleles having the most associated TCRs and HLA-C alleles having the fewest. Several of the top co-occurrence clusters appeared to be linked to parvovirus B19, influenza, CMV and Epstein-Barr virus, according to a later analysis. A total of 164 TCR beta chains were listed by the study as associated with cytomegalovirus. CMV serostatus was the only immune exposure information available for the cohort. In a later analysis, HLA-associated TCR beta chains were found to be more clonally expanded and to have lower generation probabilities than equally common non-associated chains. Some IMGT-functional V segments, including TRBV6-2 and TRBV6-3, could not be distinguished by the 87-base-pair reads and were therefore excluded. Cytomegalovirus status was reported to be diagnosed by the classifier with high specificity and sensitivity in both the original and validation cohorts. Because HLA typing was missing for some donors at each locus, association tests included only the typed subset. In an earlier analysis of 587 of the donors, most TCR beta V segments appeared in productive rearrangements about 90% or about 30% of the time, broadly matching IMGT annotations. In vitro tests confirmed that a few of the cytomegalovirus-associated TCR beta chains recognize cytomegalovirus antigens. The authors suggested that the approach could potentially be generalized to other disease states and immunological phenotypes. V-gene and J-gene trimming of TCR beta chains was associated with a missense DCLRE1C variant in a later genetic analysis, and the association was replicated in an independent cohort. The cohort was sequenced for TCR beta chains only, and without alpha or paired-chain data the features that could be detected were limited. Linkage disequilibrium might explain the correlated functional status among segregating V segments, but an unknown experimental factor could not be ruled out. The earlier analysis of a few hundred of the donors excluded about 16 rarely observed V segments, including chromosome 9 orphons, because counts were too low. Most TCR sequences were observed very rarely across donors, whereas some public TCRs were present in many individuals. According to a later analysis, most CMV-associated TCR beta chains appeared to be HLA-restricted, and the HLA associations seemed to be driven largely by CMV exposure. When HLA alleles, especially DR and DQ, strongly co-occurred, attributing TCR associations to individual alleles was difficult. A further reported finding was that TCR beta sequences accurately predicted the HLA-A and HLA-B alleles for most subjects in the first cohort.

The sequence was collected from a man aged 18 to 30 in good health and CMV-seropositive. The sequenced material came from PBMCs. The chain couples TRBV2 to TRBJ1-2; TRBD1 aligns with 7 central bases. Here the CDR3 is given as CASSARGPGQSYGYTF. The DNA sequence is TGTGCCAGCAGTGCCAGAGGACCGGGACAGAGCTATGGCTACACCTTC.